The subject of this entry is one T cell receptor beta chain. Its antigen is not known. The data are from a study of T cell responses to AZD1222 COVID-19 vaccine. General study results and limits: No repertoire was sampled before or during the peak T cell response, only after it.

Produced via immunoSEQ multiplex PCR; TCRdb's table is partial and in-frame only. The data contain 120,000 to 150,000 clones, over 80% of them singletons. This CDR3 contains 18 residues. Germline V gene data show CDR1 as MGHRA and CDR2 as YSYEKL. V lost 7 bases and J 0 bases, leaving 24 bases between the germline ends. The source of this sequence is an adult who received the AZD1222 COVID-19 vaccine. The rearrangement uses TRBV4-1 and TRBJ1-1; D unclear. The source was peripheral blood, collected 28 days after the second AZD1222 dose. The CDR3 DNA sequence: TGCGCCAGCACCCCGGTGAGCAGAAAAGCCTTAATGAACACTGAAGCTTTCTTT. It is translated as CASTPVSRKALMNTEAFF.